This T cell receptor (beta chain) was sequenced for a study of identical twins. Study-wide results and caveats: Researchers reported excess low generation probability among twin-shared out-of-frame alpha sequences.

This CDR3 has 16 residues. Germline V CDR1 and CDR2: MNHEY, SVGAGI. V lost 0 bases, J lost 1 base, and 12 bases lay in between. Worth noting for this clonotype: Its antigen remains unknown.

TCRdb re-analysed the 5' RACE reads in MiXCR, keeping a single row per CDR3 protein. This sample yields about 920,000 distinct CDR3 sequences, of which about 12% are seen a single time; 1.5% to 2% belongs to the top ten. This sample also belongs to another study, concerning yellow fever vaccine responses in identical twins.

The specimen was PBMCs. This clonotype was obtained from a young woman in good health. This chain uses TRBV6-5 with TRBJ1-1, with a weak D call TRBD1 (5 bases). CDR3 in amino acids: CASSYSSGQPNTEAFF. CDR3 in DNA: TGTGCCAGCAGTTACTCGAGCGGACAACCGAACACTGAAGCTTTCTTT.